The sequence of this T cell receptor beta chain was determined in a study of monozygotic twins with cystic fibrosis. Study outcomes and limitations: In 13 of 16 pairs, V gene usage was closest to the co-twin's. Median Simpson clonality of roughly 0.0093 suggested naive T cells predominated. No link emerged between shared CDR3 counts and age, concordance or severity. Unrelated CF individuals shared fewer identical clonotypes than monozygotic CF twins.

Using immunoSEQ multiplex PCR, the repertoire was profiled, and TCRdb retains in-frame clones only, with some absent. This sample has 20,000 to 25,000 clones; approximately 98% occur once, and the top ten carry 0.12% to 0.15%. The CDR3 extends over 12 amino acids. V lost 4 bases to trimming and J lost 6 bases, with 9 bases between them. Germline assignment: CDR1 SNHLY and CDR2 FYNNEI. A remark on this clone: Its specificity is unknown.

This chain joins TRBV2 and TRBJ1-2; D unclear. The clonotype originates from a girl aged 10-17 years with cystic fibrosis. Sequenced sample: blood. As DNA, the CDR3 is TGTGCCAGCAGTGGGACGTTAGATGGCTACACCTTC. Translation: CASSGTLDGYTF. Using reference TRBV2 and TRBJ1-2 for the parts outside the CDR3, the full variable domain is EPEVTQTPSHQVTQMGQEVILRCVPISNHLYFYWYRQILGQKVEFLVSFYNNEISEKSEIFDDQFSVERPDGSNFTLKIRSTKLEDSAMYFCASSGTLDGYTFGSGTRLTVV.